Given below is one TCR beta chain in context. Its specific antigen is unknown. Base qualities are not provided; no much larger clone lies one nucleotide away. TCRbeta CDR3 regions were amplified from genomic DNA by means of the immunoSEQ Assay, a bias-controlled multiplex PCR. As for the authors' bioinformatics: The number of nucleated cells in each sample was estimated from the amplification of reference gene primers within the assay. To quantify the absolute abundance of each unique TCRbeta CDR3 rearrangement, sequence reads were collapsed and filtered. For each sample, productive Simpson clonality was calculated as the square root of Simpson's diversity index across productive rearrangements. TCRdb limited this immuneACCESS table to in-frame rearrangements with V and J called. A share of clones is missing; checked studies link under half to unresolved V genes, and the rest is unexplained. From that table come the V and J calls and clone size; the DNA was used to work out D and trimming. For this sample there are about 87,000 clones; around 87% appear just once. The top ten hold 7.4% of the sample.

The source of the sample is a study of blood T cell repertoires in COVID-19 (dated by TCRdb to about 2020). Study-wide context: Samples from collaborators originated in the United States, Italy and Spain and spanned both the acute and convalescent phases of COVID-19. The repertoires were made available in a free public database intended to serve as a resource for research on the immune response to SARS-CoV-2. The dataset comprised deeply sampled blood TCRbeta repertoires from subjects exposed to, actively infected with, or recovered from COVID-19. Sample metadata almost always included a de-identified subject ID, COVID-19 status, age in years and sex. Samples were obtained from the ongoing ImmuneRACE study (first 160 participants) and from 1,254 subjects provided by 6 global collaborators. The material from the prospective study consisted of cDNA or gDNA derived from T cells, B-cell-depleted T cells, or PBMCs. Where HLA class I and class II types were available, the types were taken from metadata supplied by the sample provider, not from assay-based typing. General conclusions and limits of the study: Clinical and demographic metadata were provided uncurated, with the amount varying by source and participant.

The collaborating institutions used their own protocols to collect whole blood in K2EDTA tubes. Collaborator samples were shipped for TCRbeta analysis as frozen whole blood, isolated PBMCs, or DNA extracted from either sample type. Trimming removed 4 bases from V and 4 bases from J; the gene matches leave 4 bases unexplained. The CDR3, cysteine through phenylalanine, is 14 amino acids long. Just CDR3 DNA is preserved here, 42 bases in frame from base 1. Reading the germline V gene gives CDR1 SGHRS and CDR2 YFSETQ. Specimen: peripheral blood. Recombination linked TRBV5-1 to TRBJ2-2; 7 of the junction bases match TRBD1. The clonotype comes from a human donor with acute or convalescent COVID-19. The donor label of this sample is uncertain. The sequence in DNA is TGCGCCAGCAGCATGGACAGGCGCACCGGGGAGCTGTTTTTT. Its amino acids are CASSMDRRTGELFF.